This T cell receptor (beta chain) was identified in a study of control samples from healthy donors and cancer patients. V was pared by 7 bases and J by 6 bases, with 9 bases between. The CDR3 runs to 11 residues. Method: immunoSEQ multiplex PCR; TCRdb's copy keeps in-frame clones and lacks some. The data show approximately 110,000 clones, around nine tenths seen once. Sequencing was performed on blood. The receptor was isolated from a human donor in good health. The donor label of this sample is uncertain. This chain links TRBV12-3 or TRBV12-4 with TRBJ1-2, with D uncertain. CDR3 nucleotide sequence: TGTGCCAGCACCCCTGGGAATGGCTACACCTTC. It codes for CASTPGNGYTF.